This is a list of T cell receptor beta chains from one sample in a study of blood T cell repertoires in COVID-19. Method: immunoSEQ multiplex PCR; TCRdb's copy keeps in-frame clones and lacks some. The sample yields approximately 270,000 clones, roughly 86% seen once. The sequenced sample was peripheral blood. Receptor source: a man aged 40-55 years with active or convalescent COVID-19. Both conserved end residues are part of each CDR3. D genes are given only for firm matches. Size tells how often a clone was seen (once, few, many) or the class of an expanded clone, and some rows leave it out.

.	TRBJ1-1	.	TRBV27	TGTGCCAGCAGTTTTGGCAGGGGAACAACACTGGAAGCTTTCTTT	CASSFGRGTTLEAFF
TRBD1	TRBJ1-5	.	TRBV19	TGTGCCAGTAGGAGTTCAGGGGGCCAGCCCCAGCATTTT	CASRSSGGQPQHF
.	TRBJ2-5	.	TRBV30	TGTGCCTGGAGTGTGGGGTCCGGGACAACCCAAGAGACCCAGTACTTC	CAWSVGSGTTQETQYF
.	TRBJ1-5	.	TRBV5-6	TGTGCCAGTGGACAGTCGTATAGCAATCAGCCCCAGCATTTT	CASGQSYSNQPQHF
TRBD2	TRBJ2-2	.	TRBV9	TGTGCCAGCAGCGGGGTTAGCGGGAGGGCCTACACCGGGGAGCTGTTTTTT	CASSGVSGRAYTGELFF
TRBD1	TRBJ1-1	few	TRBV4-1	TGCGCCAGCAGCCAAGGGAATGGGGACAGCAACACTGAAGCTTTCTTT	CASSQGNGDSNTEAFF
TRBD1	TRBJ2-1	many	TRBV6-5	TGTGCCAGCAGCCGGACAGGGTATCTCAATGAGCAGTTCTTC	CASSRTGYLNEQFF
TRBD2	TRBJ2-1	once	TRBV11-3	TGTGCCAGCAGCTTTGCGGGGGGAGGATACAATGAGCAGTTCTTC	CASSFAGGGYNEQFF
.	TRBJ2-3	.	TRBV28	TGTGCCAGCAGCCCCCATTCAGCGGGCACAGATACGCAGTATTTT	CASSPHSAGTDTQYF
.	TRBJ2-7	.	TRBV29-1	TGCAGCGTTGAAGGGACAGTTTACGAGCAGTACTTC	CSVEGTVYEQYF
.	TRBJ2-7	once	TRBV5-1	TGCGCCAGCAGCCTTGACAGCCTCTCCTACGAGCAGTACTTC	CASSLDSLSYEQYF
TRBD1	TRBJ1-4	.	TRBV5-1	TGCGCCAGCAGTTATGGAGTCCCCGGGACAGGGCAAATCGCAACTAATGAAAAACTGTTTTTT	CASSYGVPGTGQIATNEKLFF
.	TRBJ2-7	.	TRBV6-2/TRBV6-3	TGTGCCAGCAGTGGACAAGCCTACGAGCAGTACTTC	CASSGQAYEQYF
TRBD1	TRBJ1-2	.	TRBV4-1	TGCGCCAGCAGCCAACCGGACAGGGAACTAGGCGGCTACACCTTC	CASSQPDRELGGYTF
TRBD1	TRBJ2-5	.	TRBV5-4	TGTGCCAGCAGCCCAGGACAGGGGGCTGAGACCCAGTACTTC	CASSPGQGAETQYF
.	TRBJ2-1	.	TRBV9	TGTGCCAGCAGCGACTGGACTATGCCTAATGAGCAGTTCTTC	CASSDWTMPNEQFF
.	TRBJ2-7	.	TRBV28	TGTGCCAGCAGTTTGTCCTCCCACGAGCAGTACTTC	CASSLSSHEQYF
TRBD2	TRBJ2-3	.	TRBV13	TGTGCCAGCAGCTTCGCGGGGGGGCTTCGGGGATCAGATACGCAGTATTTT	CASSFAGGLRGSDTQYF
.	TRBJ1-1	.	TRBV27	TGTGCCAGCAGTTTAAGGGGCAGGTTGAACACTGAAGCTTTCTTT	CASSLRGRLNTEAFF
.	TRBJ2-3	.	TRBV6-5	TGTGCCAGCCGCCCCCCGGGCACAGATACGCAGTATTTT	CASRPPGTDTQYF
TRBD1	TRBJ2-2	.	TRBV5-4	TGTGCCAGCAGAGACGGGACAGGGGGCTTCAATTGGGCCGGGGAGCTGTTTTTT	CASRDGTGGFNWAGELFF
TRBD2	TRBJ2-2	.	TRBV2	TGTGCCAGCAGTGAACGGGGACTAGTTTCCGGGGAGCTGTTTTTT	CASSERGLVSGELFF
TRBD2	TRBJ2-3	.	TRBV25-1	TGTGCCAGCAGTGCATCAGCGGGACCCATCGAAGCCACAGATACGCAGTATTTT	CASSASAGPIEATDTQYF
.	TRBJ2-4	once	TRBV5-4	TGTGCCAGCAGCTTGGTAGGGGCGGCCAAAAACATTCAGTACTTC	CASSLVGAAKNIQYF
.	TRBJ1-2	.	TRBV30	TGTGCCTGGAAAAGACAGGTGGGCGGCATCAATGGCTACACCTTC	CAWKRQVGGINGYTF
.	TRBJ2-7	.	TRBV4-1	TGCGCCAGCAGCCCGACCGGACAAGTCTACGAGCAGTACTTC	CASSPTGQVYEQYF
TRBD1	TRBJ1-1	.	TRBV10-3	TGTGCCATCGGCTCCGGGACAGGGGGCGAGAACACTGAAGCTTTCTTT	CAIGSGTGGENTEAFF
.	TRBJ2-1	.	TRBV6-1	TGTGCCAGCAGTGGAGCGACAGCCAACAATGAGCAGTTCTTC	CASSGATANNEQFF
TRBD1	TRBJ2-6	.	TRBV10-1	TGCGCCAGCAACGGACAGGCGACTGGGGCCAACGTCCTGACTTTC	CASNGQATGANVLTF
TRBD1	TRBJ2-1	.	TRBV11-2	TGTGCCAGCAGCTTAGTGGGACAGGAAAATGAGCAGTTCTTC	CASSLVGQENEQFF
TRBD2	TRBJ2-5	.	TRBV28	TGTGCCAGCAGTATAGTCGGGACTAGCGGGGCCATGGGGAAAGAAGAGACCCAGTACTTC	CASSIVGTSGAMGKEETQYF
.	TRBJ2-7	.	TRBV5-4	TGTGCCAGCAGCTTGGTGTCCACCTACGAGCAGTACTTC	CASSLVSTYEQYF
TRBD1	TRBJ1-1	.	TRBV10-3	TGTGCCATCAGCGGGACAGGGGGCGAGGTGAACACTGAAGCTTTCTTT	CAISGTGGEVNTEAFF
.	TRBJ2-2	.	TRBV4-2	TGTGCCAGCAGAACCTCAGGGGCCGGGGAGCTGTTTTTT	CASRTSGAGELFF
.	TRBJ2-2	.	TRBV24-1	TGTGCCACCAGTGATTTTGGGCGAGCGGCCCCCGGGGAGCTGTTTTTT	CATSDFGRAAPGELFF
.	TRBJ2-3	.	TRBV28	TGTGCCAGCAGTTTTACGGGCACAGATACGCAGTATTTT	CASSFTGTDTQYF
TRBD1	TRBJ2-7	once	TRBV14	TGTGCCAGCAGCCCGACGACAGGGCACCTGGTCGAGCAGTACTTC	CASSPTTGHLVEQYF
.	TRBJ2-1	once	TRBV9	TGTGCCAGCAGCGCAGCCGAGAGGGCCCCTAATCTGGAGCAGTTCTTC	CASSAAERAPNLEQFF
TRBD1	TRBJ1-4	.	TRBV30	TGTGCCTGGCGACAGGGGCCTAATGAAAAACTGTTTTTT	CAWRQGPNEKLFF
TRBD1	TRBJ2-2	.	TRBV7-6	TGTGCCAGCAGCTCTACAGGGGCCCCCACCGGGGAGCTGTTTTTT	CASSSTGAPTGELFF
TRBD2	TRBJ2-1	.	TRBV9	TGTGCCAGCAGCGAAGGACTAGAAAATGAGCAGTTCTTC	CASSEGLENEQFF
TRBD1	TRBJ1-2	.	TRBV28	TGTGCCAGCAGTTCCCCGGGACAGGGGGCGCATTATGGCTACACCTTC	CASSSPGQGAHYGYTF
.	TRBJ2-1	.	TRBV27	TGTGCCAGCAGGCCAGCGGTTCGCTACAATGAGCAGTTCTTC	CASRPAVRYNEQFF
TRBD1	TRBJ1-1	.	TRBV7-3	TGTGCCAGCAGCCCGACAGGGACGGCCACTGAAGCTTTCTTT	CASSPTGTATEAFF
.	TRBJ1-1	few	TRBV6-5	TGTGCCAGCAGTTACTCCGGGGGCACTGAAGCTTTCTTT	CASSYSGGTEAFF
.	TRBJ2-1	.	TRBV5-1	TGCGCCAGCAGCTCCGTCAGTTCGGTTGCGGGAATTAATGAGCAGTTCTTC	CASSSVSSVAGINEQFF
.	TRBJ2-7	.	TRBV9	TGTGCCAGCAGCGTAGATGAGCGACGCCCTGACGAGCAGTACTTC	CASSVDERRPDEQYF
.	TRBJ1-2	once	TRBV3-1/TRBV3-2	TGTGCCAGCAGCTTGCGTTCTGCCTATGGCTACACCTTC	CASSLRSAYGYTF
.	TRBJ1-2	.	TRBV29-1	TGCAGCGTTGAGTTAGGGGAGGGGTATGGCTACACCTTC	CSVELGEGYGYTF
TRBD1	TRBJ2-7	.	TRBV27	TGTGCCAGCAGTCCTGGGGGGGGACAGGGAAGGCACGAGCAGTACTTC	CASSPGGGQGRHEQYF
.	TRBJ2-1	.	TRBV5-4	TGTGCCAGCAGCTTGTTTAACGTGCAAACCAGTAATGAGCAGTTCTTC	CASSLFNVQTSNEQFF
.	TRBJ2-3	.	TRBV14	TGTGCCAGCAGCCAAGAAGGTGACATTACGCAGTATTTT	CASSQEGDITQYF
.	TRBJ1-3	.	TRBV19	TGTGCCAGTAGTATGGAGGATAGAAACACCATATATTTT	CASSMEDRNTIYF